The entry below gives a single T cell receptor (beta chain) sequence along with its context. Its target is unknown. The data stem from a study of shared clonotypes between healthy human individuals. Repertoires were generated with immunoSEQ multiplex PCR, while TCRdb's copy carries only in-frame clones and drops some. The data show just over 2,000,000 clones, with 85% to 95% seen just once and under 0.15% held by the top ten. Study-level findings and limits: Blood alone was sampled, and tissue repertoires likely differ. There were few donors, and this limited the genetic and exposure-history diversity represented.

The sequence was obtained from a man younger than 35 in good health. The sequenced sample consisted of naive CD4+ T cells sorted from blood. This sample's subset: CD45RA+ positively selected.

Here the CDR3 reads CASSWDRAGIYEQYF. The CDR3 region has the DNA TGTGCCAGCAGCTGGGATCGGGCTGGAATCTACGAGCAGTACTTC. The chain recombines TRBV5-4 with TRBJ2-7, with unresolved D. Germline V CDR1 and CDR2: SGHNT, YYREEE (reference sequence). The CDR3 spans 15 residues. The ends were cut back, 3 bases at V and 3 bases at J, with 16 bases in the middle.